These T cell receptor beta chains were read from a single sample in a study of CD8 T cells in Susac syndrome. In TCRdb, the immunoSEQ multiplex PCR reads were re-called with MiXCR into one record per CDR3 protein. The data contain under 200,000 distinct CDR3 sequences, about 96% of them singletons. The sample taken for sequencing was CD4+ T cells from PBMCs. The receptor source for this set is a human donor with Susac syndrome. Each CDR3 is given with its conserved first and last residue. D genes are given only for firm matches. For some rows the clone size is stated as once, few or many, or as a class when expanded; others skip it.

D	length	V	size	J	CDR3	DNA
-	15	TRBV28	-	TRBJ2-7	CASSPSGQSSYEQYF	TGTGCCAGCAGCCCCTCTGGGCAGAGCTCCTACGAGCAGTACTTC
-	16	TRBV4-3	-	TRBJ1-6	CASSPILSWGYSPLHF	TGCGCCAGCAGCCCGATATTATCCTGGGGGTATTCACCCCTCCACTTT
-	12	TRBV29-1	once	TRBJ2-7	CSVVGVTYEQYF	TGCAGCGTTGTTGGTGTTACCTACGAGCAGTACTTC
-	13	TRBV13	-	TRBJ2-1	CASRITGQYEQFF	TGTGCCAGCAGAATCACAGGCCAGTATGAGCAGTTCTTC
-	12	TRBV18	-	TRBJ1-1	CASSPRDFEAFF	TGTGCCAGCTCACCACGGGACTTCGAAGCTTTCTTT
-	20	TRBV5-6	-	TRBJ2-5	CASSSLYPTRDSIQIETQYF	TGTGCCAGCAGCTCACTATATCCCACCCGGGACTCAATACAAATAGAGACCCAGTACTTC
-	15	TRBV13	-	TRBJ2-1	CASIRRAVGTNEQFF	TGTGCCAGCATACGGAGGGCGGTGGGCACGAATGAGCAGTTCTTC
TRBD1	14	TRBV7-9	once	TRBJ1-2	CASSDGPGGNGYTF	TGTGCCAGCAGCGATGGTCCAGGGGGTAATGGCTACACCTTC
-	14	TRBV24-1	once	TRBJ2-3	CATSESGGTDTQYF	TGTGCCACCAGTGAGTCAGGGGGCACAGATACGCAGTATTTT
-	12	TRBV5-1	-	TRBJ2-1	CASRLTPGEQFF	TGCGCCAGCAGACTCACCCCGGGTGAGCAGTTCTTC
-	14	TRBV20-1	-	TRBJ1-4	CSARDVGWVEKLFF	TGCAGTGCTAGAGACGTGGGATGGGTGGAAAAACTGTTTTTT
TRBD2	15	TRBV6-5	-	TRBJ2-1	CASARGTSGSNEQFF	TGTGCCAGCGCGCGAGGGACTAGCGGGAGTAATGAGCAGTTCTTC
TRBD1	14	TRBV7-9	-	TRBJ2-3	CASSFTQGVDTQYF	TGTGCCAGCAGCTTCACACAGGGGGTGGATACGCAGTATTTT
TRBD1	14	TRBV20-1	once	TRBJ1-5	CSASPGTGKQPQHF	TGCAGTGCTAGTCCCGGGACAGGGAAACAGCCCCAGCATTTT
TRBD2	13	TRBV20-1	-	TRBJ2-7	CSGSSGRVYEQYF	TGCAGTGGCTCTAGCGGGAGGGTCTACGAGCAGTACTTC
-	14	TRBV12-3/TRBV12-4	-	TRBJ1-4	CASSPGQWNEKLFF	TGTGCCAGCAGTCCGGGACAATGGAATGAAAAACTGTTTTTT
TRBD2	15	TRBV20-1	once	TRBJ2-5	CSAAGLAGGPQTQYF	TGCAGTGCTGCAGGACTAGCGGGAGGGCCACAGACCCAGTACTTC
-	12	TRBV15	-	TRBJ2-6	CATSRGANVLTF	TGTGCCACCAGCAGAGGGGCCAACGTCCTGACTTTC
-	13	TRBV5-4	-	TRBJ2-5	CASSLVQKETQYF	TGTGCCAGCAGCTTAGTACAGAAAGAGACCCAGTACTTC
TRBD2	15	TRBV11-1	-	TRBJ2-1	CASSYSGQLTNEQFF	TGTGCCAGCAGCTATAGCGGGCAGTTGACCAATGAGCAGTTCTTC
-	15	TRBV29-1	-	TRBJ2-3	CSVAGQTSSTDTQYF	TGCAGCGTTGCGGGACAAACCTCTAGCACAGATACGCAGTATTTT
-	16	TRBV4-3	-	TRBJ2-3	CASSQETTIGTDTQYF	TGCGCCAGCAGCCAGGAAACTACTATCGGGACAGATACGCAGTATTTT